The 8 T cell receptor beta chains below come from one sample, sequenced in a study of T-cell reconstitution after alpha-beta-depleted transplantation in children. Library preparation (for TCRbeta) was performed with unique molecular identifiers. TCRdb recomputed calls from the PCR reads with MiXCR, one row per CDR3 protein. The data show about a million distinct CDR3 sequences, about 29% seen once. The input for sequencing was PBMCs, mostly from graft donor cells, taken 360 days after TCRalphabeta/CD19-depleted stem cell transplant. All receptors derive from a boy under three years old who had a stem cell transplant for SCID, so the T cells may come from the graft donor.

The gene calls are TRBV20-1 and TRBJ2-7, with 12 bases aligning to TRBD1. CDR1 is DFQATT, CDR2 SNEGSKA, per germline (reference sequence). V was pared by 3 bases and J by 5 bases, with 5 bases of the junction left unmatched. The CDR3 extends over 14 amino acids. CDR3 loop: CSASYGTGGDEQYF. CDR3 coding DNA: TGCAGTGCTAGCTACGGGACAGGGGGCGACGAGCAGTACTTC.

This chain connects TRBV7-9 to TRBJ1-6, with D hard to call. CDR1 and CDR2 from the germline V gene are SEHNR and FQNEAQ (reference sequence). The CDR3 length is 15 residues. Trimming stripped 1 base from V and 6 bases from J, with 10 bases between. For the CDR3, the DNA is TGTGCCAGCAGCTTAGTCGGACTTAGTAATTCACCCCTCCACTTT. Residues: CASSLVGLSNSPLHF.

The J gene is TRBJ2-1, the V gene TRBV29-1; D is perhaps TRBD2 (5 bases). The CDR3 has 12 amino acids. Trimming shortened V by 0 bases and J by 6 bases, and 6 bases separated the two germline ends. Germline V gene lookup returns CDR1 SQVTM and CDR2 ANQGSEA. The CDR3 DNA is TGCAGCGTTGAAGAGGGAGTCAATGAGCAGTTCTTC. Protein product: CSVEEGVNEQFF.

This clonotype showed up just a few times. The rearrangement links TRBV10-3 to TRBJ2-1; 10 bases match TRBD1. V was pared by 11 bases and J by 8 bases, with 12 bases of the junction left unmatched. The CDR3 covers 14 residues. Germline CDR1 is ENHRY and CDR2 is SYGVKD. CDR3 sequence reads: CASKRGQGFDEQFF. The CDR3 nucleotides are TGTGCCTCCAAAAGGGGACAGGGGTTTGATGAGCAGTTCTTC.

The chain has TRBV7-2 and TRBJ2-7; D is possibly TRBD2 (6 bases). Germline V gives CDR1 SGHTA, CDR2 FQGNSA. V was cut by 0 bases and J by 2 bases, with 14 bases left in between. The CDR3 has 16 amino acids. The CDR3 protein is CASSLAVGTGPYEQYF. The CDR3 region has the DNA TGTGCCAGCAGCTTAGCGGTGGGGACTGGGCCCTACGAGCAGTACTTC.

V is TRBV6-5 and J is TRBJ2-3; TRBD2 is a possible D gene (6 bases). Between the trimmed V and J ends, which lost 4 bases and 8 bases, there was a span of 16 bases. The CDR3 sequence is 14 residues long. Germline CDR1 and CDR2: MNHEY and SVGAGI. Here the CDR3 DNA reads TGTGCCAGCAGTTTCGAAATTTGGGGAGGTACGCAGTATTTT. Its protein product is CASSFEIWGGTQYF.

Comment on this clonotype: The junction and the germline gene differ at one end; a read error may be behind it. This chain connects TRBV20-1 to TRBJ2-1; D might be TRBD1 or TRBD2, each matching 6 bases. CDR3 length equals 14 residues. CDR1 is DFQATT and CDR2 is SNEGSKA in the germline V gene (reference sequence). CDR3 DNA sequence: TGCAGTGCTTCCTGGGGGGCCACCGCCAATCAGCAGTTCTTC. It is translated as CSASWGATANQQFF.

This clonotype occurred a few times. This chain joins TRBV5-1 and TRBJ1-1; no clear D. CDR1 and CDR2 (germline): SGHRS, YFSETQ. The CDR3 covers 14 residues. The germline V and J ends were trimmed by 7 bases and 1 base, with 14 bases remaining between them. CDR3: CASRIAAANTEAFF. CDR3 bases: TGCGCCAGCCGGATTGCGGCGGCGAACACTGAAGCTTTCTTT.